This T cell receptor beta chain stems from a study of CD8 T cells in ankylosing spondylitis. Study-level findings and limits: Blood of patients with ankylosing spondylitis appeared to be characterized by a TCR beta motif of several highly homologous variants.

Details on this clonotype: Its antigen is unknown.

This CDR3 contains 12 residues. V was shortened by 4 bases and J by 5 bases, with 9 bases between the two germline ends. Germline lookup yields CDR1 LNHNV and CDR2 YYDKDF (reference sequence). By quantitative 5'-RACE with molecular barcodes, the TCR beta libraries were made. TCRdb analysed the 5' RACE reads with MiXCR anew, one entry per CDR3 protein. The sample carries about 360,000 distinct CDR3 sequences, about 15% recorded once. Sequenced input: blood, either unsorted or a sorted T cell fraction (not recorded which). This TCR came from a male donor with ankylosing spondylitis or in good health (not recorded which). This chain uses TRBV15 with TRBJ2-7; a possible D gene is TRBD2 (5 bases). Here the CDR3 DNA reads TGTGCCACCAGCAAACTAGATAACGAGCAGTACTTC. It yields the protein CATSKLDNEQYF.